This entry features one T cell receptor (beta chain) sequence. Its antigen is not identified. The PCR used 60 Vbeta and 13 Jbeta primers. Generated by immunoSEQ multiplex PCR, the TCRdb table keeps only in-frame clones and is missing some. The profile shows 100,000 to 150,000 clones, over 70% of them singletons. This entry is derived from a study of cytomegalovirus exposure and HLA in healthy donors. Findings and limits, study-wide: A later look showed TCR association rates differing by HLA locus, highest for DRB1 and lowest for HLA-C. A prior analysis recorded that most TCR beta V segments were productive about 87% or about 30% of the time. Using a false discovery rate of 0.05, a later analysis showed that fewer than 20,000 TCR beta sequences were associated with HLA alleles.

Germline values: CDR1 MNHEY, CDR2 SVGAGI. The CDR3 extends over 13 amino acids. V lost 3 bases and J lost 6, with 9 bases in between. The sequence was collected from a man aged 35-49 years in good health and CMV-seropositive. The sequenced sample was PBMCs. This chain uses TRBV6-5 with TRBJ1-5, with a tentative D call TRBD1 (5 bases). The CDR3 sequence is CASSYQGGQPQHF. The CDR3 region has the DNA TGTGCCAGCAGTTATCAGGGAGGTCAGCCCCAGCATTTT.